The rows below give T cell receptor beta chains drawn from one sample of a study of CD8+ T cells in alopecia areata. The method was immunoSEQ multiplex PCR; TCRdb's version includes in-frame clones alone and lacks a portion of them. Here the sample spans about 200,000 clones, roughly 57% being singletons. Sequenced material: CD4+ T cells sorted from blood, taken at week 0. The receptors here all came from a human donor with alopecia areata. CDR3s include the opening cysteine and the closing phenylalanine or tryptophan. A D gene is named only where the DNA matches it firmly. Size values are once, few and many counts, or a class for expanded clones, and some rows have none.

TRBJ1-2 14 - TRBV30 - CAWSRDSKGYGYTF TGTGCCTGGAGTCGGGACTCTAAGGGGTATGGCTACACCTTC
TRBJ2-3 12 - TRBV9 - CASGKVGDTQYF TGTGCCAGCGGGAAGGTGGGAGATACGCAGTATTTT
TRBJ1-2 15 TRBD1 TRBV7-6 few CASSSGQGGHYGYTF TGTGCCAGCAGCTCGGGACAGGGCGGACACTATGGCTACACCTTC
TRBJ1-2 13 - TRBV27 - CASKREGRYGYTF TGTGCCAGCAAGCGGGAGGGGAGGTATGGCTACACCTTC
TRBJ2-3 16 TRBD2 TRBV5-1 - CASSSLSSGVADTQYF TGCGCCAGCAGCTCGCTGAGTAGCGGGGTGGCAGATACGCAGTATTTT
TRBJ1-2 14 TRBD1 TRBV29-1 - CSVDPKTGYYGYTF TGCAGCGTTGACCCGAAGACAGGGTACTATGGCTACACCTTC
TRBJ1-5 15 - TRBV6-6 - CASTLGGGGDQPQHF TGTGCCAGCACCCTCGGAGGAGGGGGGGATCAGCCCCAGCATTTT
TRBJ2-5 15 TRBD2 TRBV19 few CASAGTSGRGETQYF TGTGCCAGTGCCGGGACTAGCGGGAGAGGAGAGACCCAGTACTTC
TRBJ2-1 15 TRBD2 TRBV9 - CASSVTSADYNEQFF TGTGCCAGCAGCGTAACTAGCGCCGACTACAATGAGCAGTTCTTC
TRBJ2-7 13 TRBD2 TRBV10-3 - CATRLAGVDEQYF TGTGCCACCAGACTAGCGGGAGTCGACGAGCAGTACTTC
TRBJ2-5 12 - TRBV5-4 - CASSLGQETQYF TGTGCCAGCAGCTTAGGTCAAGAGACCCAGTACTTC
TRBJ2-7 13 - TRBV29-1 - CSTRGLGSYEQYF TGCAGCACCAGGGGATTAGGCTCCTACGAGCAGTACTTC
TRBJ2-3 13 TRBD2 TRBV10-3 - CAIRAGGTDTQYF TGTGCCATCAGGGCGGGGGGCACAGATACGCAGTATTTT
TRBJ2-5 18 - TRBV9 - CASSVREGGAAYSETQYF TGTGCCAGCAGCGTCCGAGAGGGGGGAGCCGCCTATTCAGAGACCCAGTACTTC
TRBJ1-2 14 - TRBV2 - CASSEIRSNYGYTF TGTGCCAGCAGTGAGATCAGATCTAACTATGGCTACACCTTC
TRBJ1-1 18 TRBD1 TRBV30 - CAWRETGRRDRGVTEAFF TGTGCCTGGAGGGAAACGGGTAGACGGGACAGGGGGGTCACTGAAGCTTTCTTT